The clone carrying this T cell receptor beta chain was detected only a few times. No antigen is known for it. The data derive from a study of beta chain features in type 1 diabetes. The study reverse transcribed the entire isolated RNA, so it sequenced expressed TCRB transcripts. Sequencing was performed with immunoSEQ multiplex PCR; in TCRdb, only in-frame clones are kept and a portion is missing. Of hundreds of thousands of clones listed, about an eighth are singletons. V was clipped by 11 bases and J by 4 bases; unmatched bases: 3. This CDR3 region has 11 residues. Per the germline V gene, CDR1 is SNHLY and CDR2 is FYNNEI. Study-wide points: TCRB repertoires of naive, central memory and Treg cells appeared more similar among patients than among healthy donors. Type 1 diabetes patients showed a moderate but significant shortening of TCRB CDR3s in all four CD4+ subsets. The question left open here concerned HLA type influencing TCRB rearrangement.

The clonotype was recovered from a man younger than 30 with type 1 diabetes. The chain joins TRBV2 to TRBJ2-3, with 7 bases matching TRBD1. The sample taken for sequencing was naive CD4+ T cells from blood. CDR3 nucleotide sequence: TGTGCCTTTACAGGGGCAGATACGCAGTATTTT. The encoded protein is CAFTGADTQYF.